This T cell receptor (beta chain) is from a study of blood T cell repertoires in COVID-19. At the level of the study: PBMCs, B-cell-depleted T cells, or T cells provided the cDNA or gDNA that made up the material.

The CDR3 runs to 17 residues. Trimming took 0 bases from V and 7 from J; bases not matched to a gene: 8. The germline gives CDR1 LGHNA, CDR2 YNFKEQ. TCRdb's copy holds only in-frame clones and misses some; the assay was immunoSEQ multiplex PCR. The sample has several thousand clones, 75% to 85% seen once. The chain links TRBV4-2 to TRBJ2-1; 11 nucleotides agree with TRBD2. The TCR sequence derives from a man between 65 and 85 years old with active COVID-19. Sequenced material: peripheral blood. Here the CDR3 reads CASSQEIGLAGGNEQFF. CDR3 bases: TGTGCCAGCAGCCAAGAAATTGGGCTAGCGGGAGGTAATGAGCAGTTCTTC.